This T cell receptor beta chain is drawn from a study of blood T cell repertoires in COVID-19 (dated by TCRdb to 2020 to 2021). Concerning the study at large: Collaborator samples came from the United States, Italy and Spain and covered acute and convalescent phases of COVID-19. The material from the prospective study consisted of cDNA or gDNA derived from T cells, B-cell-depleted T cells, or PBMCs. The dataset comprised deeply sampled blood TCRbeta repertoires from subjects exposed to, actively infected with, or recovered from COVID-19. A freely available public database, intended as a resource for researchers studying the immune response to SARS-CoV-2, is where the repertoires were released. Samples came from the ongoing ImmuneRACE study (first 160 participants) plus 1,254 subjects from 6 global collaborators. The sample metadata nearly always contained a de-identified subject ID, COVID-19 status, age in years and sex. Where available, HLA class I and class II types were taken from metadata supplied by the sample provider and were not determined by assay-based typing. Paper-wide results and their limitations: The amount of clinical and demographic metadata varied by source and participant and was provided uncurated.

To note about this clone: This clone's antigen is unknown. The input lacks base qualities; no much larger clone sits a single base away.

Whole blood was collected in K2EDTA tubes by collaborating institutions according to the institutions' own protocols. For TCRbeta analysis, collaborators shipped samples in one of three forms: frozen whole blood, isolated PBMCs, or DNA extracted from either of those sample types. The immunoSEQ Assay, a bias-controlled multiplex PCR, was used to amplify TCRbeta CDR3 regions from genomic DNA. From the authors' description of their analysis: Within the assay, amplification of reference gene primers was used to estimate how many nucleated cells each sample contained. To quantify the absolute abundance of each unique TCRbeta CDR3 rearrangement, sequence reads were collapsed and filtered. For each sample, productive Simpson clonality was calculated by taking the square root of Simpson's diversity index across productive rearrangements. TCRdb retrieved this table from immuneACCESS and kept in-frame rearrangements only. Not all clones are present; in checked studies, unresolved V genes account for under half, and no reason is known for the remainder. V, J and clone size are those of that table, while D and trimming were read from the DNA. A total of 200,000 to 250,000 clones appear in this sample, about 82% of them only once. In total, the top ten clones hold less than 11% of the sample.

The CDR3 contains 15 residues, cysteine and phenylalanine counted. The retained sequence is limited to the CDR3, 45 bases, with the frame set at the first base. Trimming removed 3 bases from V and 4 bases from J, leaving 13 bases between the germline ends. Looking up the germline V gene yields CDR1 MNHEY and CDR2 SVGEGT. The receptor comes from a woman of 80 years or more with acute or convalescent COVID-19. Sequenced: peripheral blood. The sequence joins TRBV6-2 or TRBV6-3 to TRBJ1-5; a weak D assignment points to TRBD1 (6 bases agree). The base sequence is TGTGCCAGCAGTTATGGGGGGGCAGATAATCAGCCCCAGCATTTT. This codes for CASSYGGADNQPQHF.